The 4 T cell receptor beta chains presented below share a single source sample, sequenced in a study of blood T cell repertoires in COVID-19. The table came from immunoSEQ multiplex PCR; TCRdb's copy has only in-frame clones and leaves some out. This table holds some 110,000 clones, approximately 80% found once. Source material: peripheral blood. These receptors originate from a man in his fifties or sixties with acute or convalescent COVID-19.

The chain employs TRBV24-1 and TRBJ2-3, with D possibly TRBD2 on 6 matching bases. Germline CDR1 reads KGHDR; CDR2 reads SFDVKD. V was trimmed by 3 bases and J by 2 bases, leaving 20 bases between them. This CDR3 comprises 18 residues. CDR3 sequence: CATSDPAGRGTVTDTQYF. The CDR3 coding sequence is TGTGCCACCAGTGATCCTGCGGGGCGCGGGACTGTCACAGATACGCAGTATTTT.

The gene calls are TRBV28 and TRBJ2-7; D is perhaps TRBD2 (6 bases). The CDR3 runs to 11 residues. Germline V lookup: CDR1 MDHEN, CDR2 SYDVKM. Trimming removed 5 bases from V and 9 bases from J, with 11 bases in between. CDR3 DNA sequence: TGTGCCAGCAGTCGTATGGAGGGGCAGTACTTC. It translates to CASSRMEGQYF.

The rearrangement links TRBV19 to TRBJ2-5; 11 nucleotides line up with TRBD1. The CDR3 has 13 residues. The V segment lost 10 bases and the J segment 5 bases; nucleotides outside the gene matches: 6. CDR1 is LNHDA and CDR2 is SQIVND in the germline V gene (reference sequence). The CDR3 region has the DNA TGTGCCACCCGGGACAGGGGGATGGAGACCCAGTACTTC. The encoded protein is CATRDRGMETQYF.

This chain links TRBV24-1 with TRBJ2-3; TRBD2 aligns across 10 bases. The CDR3 contains 16 residues. The V and J ends lost 6 bases and 2 bases, in that order; junction bases with no gene match: 7. Per the germline V gene, CDR1 is KGHDR and CDR2 is SFDVKD. DNA of the CDR3: TGTGCCACCAGTCCCGGACTAGCGGCCCCCACAGATACGCAGTATTTT. The encoded protein is CATSPGLAAPTDTQYF.